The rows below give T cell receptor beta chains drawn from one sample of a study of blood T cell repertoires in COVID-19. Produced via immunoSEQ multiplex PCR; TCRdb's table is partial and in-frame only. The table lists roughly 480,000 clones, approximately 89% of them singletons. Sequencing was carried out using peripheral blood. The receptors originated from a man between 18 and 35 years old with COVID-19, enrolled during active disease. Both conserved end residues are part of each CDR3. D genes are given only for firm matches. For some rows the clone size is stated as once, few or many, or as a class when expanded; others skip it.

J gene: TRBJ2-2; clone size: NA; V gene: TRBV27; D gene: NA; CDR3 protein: CASSSQGATGELFF; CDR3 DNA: TGTGCCAGCAGTTCACAGGGAGCCACCGGGGAGCTGTTTTTT
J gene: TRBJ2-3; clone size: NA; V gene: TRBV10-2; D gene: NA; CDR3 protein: CASSGWGGATTDTQYF; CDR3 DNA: TGCGCCAGCAGTGGGTGGGGGGGGGCCACAACAGATACGCAGTATTTT
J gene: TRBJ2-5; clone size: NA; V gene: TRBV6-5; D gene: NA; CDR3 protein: CASSSRRTQYF; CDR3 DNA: TGTGCCAGCAGTTCGCGTCGGACCCAGTACTTC
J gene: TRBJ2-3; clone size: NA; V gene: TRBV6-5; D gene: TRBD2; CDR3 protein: CASIAGGTDTQYF; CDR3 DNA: TGTGCCAGCATAGCGGGGGGCACAGATACGCAGTATTTT
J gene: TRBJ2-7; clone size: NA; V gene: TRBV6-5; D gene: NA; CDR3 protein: CASSFRGRGHEQYF; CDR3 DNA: TGTGCCAGCAGTTTCAGGGGCAGGGGACACGAGCAGTACTTC
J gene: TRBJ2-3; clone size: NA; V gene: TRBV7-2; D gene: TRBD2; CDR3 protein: CASSLTGGLFPDTQYF; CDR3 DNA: TGTGCCAGCAGCTTAACGGGAGGGCTATTTCCAGATACGCAGTATTTT
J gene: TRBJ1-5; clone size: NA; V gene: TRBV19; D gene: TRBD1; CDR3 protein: CATGSGTGGQPQHF; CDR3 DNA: TGTGCCACCGGGTCGGGGACAGGGGGTCAGCCCCAGCATTTT
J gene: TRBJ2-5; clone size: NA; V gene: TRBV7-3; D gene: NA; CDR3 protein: CASSFGPRGTQYF; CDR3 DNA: TGTGCCAGCAGCTTTGGACCGCGGGGGACCCAGTACTTC
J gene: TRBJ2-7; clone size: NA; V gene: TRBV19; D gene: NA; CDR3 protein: CASRFGGAYEQYF; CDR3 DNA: TGTGCCAGTAGGTTCGGAGGGGCCTACGAGCAGTACTTC
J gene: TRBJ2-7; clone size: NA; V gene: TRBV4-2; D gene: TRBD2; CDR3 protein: CASSQAELAGYEQYF; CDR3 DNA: TGTGCCAGCAGCCAAGCGGAACTAGCGGGTTACGAGCAGTACTTC
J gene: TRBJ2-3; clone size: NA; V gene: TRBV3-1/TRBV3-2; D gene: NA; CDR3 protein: CASSQEYSGVQYF; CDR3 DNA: TGTGCCAGCAGCCAAGAGTATTCGGGTGTGCAGTATTTT
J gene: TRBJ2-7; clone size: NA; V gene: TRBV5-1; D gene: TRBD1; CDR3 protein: CASSLWTGGGEQYF; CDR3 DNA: TGCGCCAGCAGCTTGTGGACAGGGGGCGGCGAGCAGTACTTC
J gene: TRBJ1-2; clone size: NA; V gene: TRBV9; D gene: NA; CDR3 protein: CASSVAGELNYGYTF; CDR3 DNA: TGTGCCAGCAGCGTAGCAGGGGAGCTAAACTATGGCTACACCTTC
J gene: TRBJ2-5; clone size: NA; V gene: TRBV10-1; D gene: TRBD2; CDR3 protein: CANNRPPESIAGGREETQYF; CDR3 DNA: TGCGCCAACAACCGTCCCCCAGAATCAATAGCGGGAGGGAGGGAAGAGACCCAGTACTTC
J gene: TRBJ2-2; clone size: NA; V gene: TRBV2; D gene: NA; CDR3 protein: CASRRLVGGELFF; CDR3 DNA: TGTGCCAGCAGACGACTAGTCGGCGGGGAGCTGTTTTTT
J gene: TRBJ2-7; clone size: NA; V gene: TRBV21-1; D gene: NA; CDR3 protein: CASSTLQGMYEQYF; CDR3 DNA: TGTGCCAGCAGCACGCTACAGGGTATGTACGAGCAGTACTTC
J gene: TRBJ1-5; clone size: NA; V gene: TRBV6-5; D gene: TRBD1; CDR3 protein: CAPTGTDWPQHF; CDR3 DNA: TGTGCCCCGACCGGGACAGATTGGCCCCAGCATTTT
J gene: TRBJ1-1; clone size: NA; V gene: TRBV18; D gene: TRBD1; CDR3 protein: CASSSLADRGNTEAFF; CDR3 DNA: TGTGCCAGCTCATCACTAGCGGACAGGGGGAACACTGAAGCTTTCTTT
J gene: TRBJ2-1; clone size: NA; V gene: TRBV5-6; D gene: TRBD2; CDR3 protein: CATQPGLASDEQFF; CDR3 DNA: TGTGCCACCCAGCCGGGACTAGCATCCGATGAGCAGTTCTTC
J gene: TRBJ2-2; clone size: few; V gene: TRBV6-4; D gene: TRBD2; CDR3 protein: CASSEAGGAGELFF; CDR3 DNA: TGTGCCAGCAGTGAAGCGGGGGGCGCCGGGGAGCTGTTTTTT
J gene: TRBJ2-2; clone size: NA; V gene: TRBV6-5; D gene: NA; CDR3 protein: CASTGDRAGSGELFF; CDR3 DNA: TGTGCCAGCACCGGCGACAGGGCGGGGTCCGGGGAGCTGTTTTTT
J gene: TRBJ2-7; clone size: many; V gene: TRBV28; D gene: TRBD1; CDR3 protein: CASSSSQGAREQYF; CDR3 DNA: TGTGCCAGCAGCTCCTCACAGGGGGCTAGAGAGCAGTACTTC
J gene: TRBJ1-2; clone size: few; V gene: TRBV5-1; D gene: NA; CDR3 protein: CASSSSDGMRSGYTF; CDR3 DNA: TGCGCCAGCAGCTCGTCCGATGGCATGAGGAGCGGCTACACCTTC
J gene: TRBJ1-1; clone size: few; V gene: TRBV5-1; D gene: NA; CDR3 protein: CASSPRLENTEAFF; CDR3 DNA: TGCGCCAGCAGCCCAAGACTGGAGAACACTGAAGCTTTCTTT
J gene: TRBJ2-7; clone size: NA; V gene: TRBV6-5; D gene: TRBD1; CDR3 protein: CASSYSGTGDEQYF; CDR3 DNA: TGTGCCAGCAGTTACTCGGGGACAGGGGATGAGCAGTACTTC
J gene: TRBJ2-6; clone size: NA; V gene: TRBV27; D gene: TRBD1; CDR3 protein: CASSLSRQGTGANVLTF; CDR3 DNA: TGTGCCAGCAGTTTATCGCGACAGGGTACTGGGGCCAACGTCCTGACTTTC
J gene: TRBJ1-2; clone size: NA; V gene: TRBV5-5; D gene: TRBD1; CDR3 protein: CASSLAWGQGGDGYTF; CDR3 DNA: TGTGCCAGCAGCTTGGCCTGGGGACAGGGAGGCGATGGCTACACCTTC
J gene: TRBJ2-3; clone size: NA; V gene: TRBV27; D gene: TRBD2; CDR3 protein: CASSLFGVAGVADTQYF; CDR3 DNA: TGTGCCAGCAGTTTATTTGGGGTAGCGGGAGTGGCAGATACGCAGTATTTT
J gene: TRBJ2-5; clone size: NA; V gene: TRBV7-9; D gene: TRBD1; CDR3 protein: CASSRGDSQETQYF; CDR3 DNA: TGTGCCAGCAGCCGAGGGGACAGCCAAGAGACCCAGTACTTC
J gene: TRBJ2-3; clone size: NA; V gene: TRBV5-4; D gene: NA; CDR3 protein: CASSYGGSGDTQYF; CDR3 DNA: TGTGCCAGCAGCTATGGGGGGAGTGGGGATACGCAGTATTTT
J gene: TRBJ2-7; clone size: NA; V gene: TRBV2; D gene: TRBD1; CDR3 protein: CASSETNWQGDYEQYF; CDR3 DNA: TGTGCCAGCAGTGAAACAAATTGGCAGGGGGACTACGAGCAGTACTTC
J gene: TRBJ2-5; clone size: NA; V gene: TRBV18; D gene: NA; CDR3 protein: CASSVQGRETQYF; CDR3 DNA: TGTGCCAGCTCGGTACAGGGTAGAGAGACCCAGTACTTC
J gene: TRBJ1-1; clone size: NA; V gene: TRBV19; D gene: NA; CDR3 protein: CASSIGRGSNTEAFF; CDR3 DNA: TGTGCCAGTAGTATAGGAAGGGGGAGTAACACTGAAGCTTTCTTT
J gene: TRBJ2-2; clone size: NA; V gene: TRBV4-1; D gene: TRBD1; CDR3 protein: CASSQDLGQADTGELFF; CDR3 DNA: TGCGCCAGCAGCCAAGATCTGGGACAGGCGGACACCGGGGAGCTGTTTTTT
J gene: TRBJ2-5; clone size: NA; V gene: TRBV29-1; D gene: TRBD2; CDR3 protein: CSVVGSSGGETQYF; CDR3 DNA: TGCAGCGTTGTTGGGTCTAGCGGGGGTGAGACCCAGTACTTC
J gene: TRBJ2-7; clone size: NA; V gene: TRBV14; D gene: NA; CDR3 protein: CASSQSSYEQYF; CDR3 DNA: TGTGCCAGCAGCCAGAGCTCCTACGAGCAGTACTTC
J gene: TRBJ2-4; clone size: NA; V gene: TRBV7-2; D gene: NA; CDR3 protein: CASSLMRGLNIQYF; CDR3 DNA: TGTGCCAGCAGCTTAATGCGGGGGCTTAACATTCAGTACTTC
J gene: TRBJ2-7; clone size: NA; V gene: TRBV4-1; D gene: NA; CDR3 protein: CASSQGLTAANYEQYF; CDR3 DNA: TGCGCCAGCAGCCAAGGCCTGACAGCTGCGAACTACGAGCAGTACTTC
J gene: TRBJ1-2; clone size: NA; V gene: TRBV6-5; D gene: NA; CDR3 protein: CATQSGNYGYTF; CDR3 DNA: TGTGCCACCCAAAGCGGGAACTATGGCTACACCTTC
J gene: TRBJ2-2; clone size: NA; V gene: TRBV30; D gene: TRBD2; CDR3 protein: CAWSVLRGSFAGELFF; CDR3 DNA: TGTGCCTGGAGTGTACTTCGCGGGAGTTTTGCCGGGGAGCTGTTTTTT
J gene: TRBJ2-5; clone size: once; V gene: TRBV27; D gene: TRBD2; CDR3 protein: CASSLKGLAGEQETQYF; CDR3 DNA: TGTGCCAGCAGTTTAAAGGGGCTAGCGGGAGAGCAAGAGACCCAGTACTTC
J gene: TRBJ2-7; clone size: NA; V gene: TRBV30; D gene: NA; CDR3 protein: CAWSGETYEQYF; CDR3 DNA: TGTGCCTGGAGTGGGGAGACGTACGAGCAGTACTTC
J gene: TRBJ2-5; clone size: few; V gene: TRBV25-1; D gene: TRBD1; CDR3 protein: CASSDDMGQEQETQYF; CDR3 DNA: TGTGCCAGCAGTGATGATATGGGACAGGAACAAGAGACCCAGTACTTC
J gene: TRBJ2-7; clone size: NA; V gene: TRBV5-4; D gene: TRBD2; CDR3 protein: CASSLGASGAYEQYF; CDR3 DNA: TGTGCCAGCAGCTTGGGCGCTAGCGGGGCCTACGAGCAGTACTTC
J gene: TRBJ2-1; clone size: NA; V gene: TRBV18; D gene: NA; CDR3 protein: CASSPPGRGLHEQFF; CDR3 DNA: TGTGCCAGCTCACCACCGGGTCGAGGTTTGCATGAGCAGTTCTTC
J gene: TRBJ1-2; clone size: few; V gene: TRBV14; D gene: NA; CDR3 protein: CASSPGLYYGYTF; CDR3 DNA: TGTGCCAGCAGCCCGGGACTCTACTATGGCTACACCTTC
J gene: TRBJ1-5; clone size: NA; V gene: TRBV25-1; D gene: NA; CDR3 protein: CASSERENQPQHF; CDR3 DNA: TGTGCCAGCAGTGAAAGGGAGAATCAGCCCCAGCATTTT
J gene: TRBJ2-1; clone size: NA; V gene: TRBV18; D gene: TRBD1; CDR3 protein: CASSPTGGSYNEQFF; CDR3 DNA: TGTGCCAGCTCACCGACAGGGGGCTCCTACAATGAGCAGTTCTTC
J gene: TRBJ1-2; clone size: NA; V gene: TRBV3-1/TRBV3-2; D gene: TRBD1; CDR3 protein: CASSQASTGGVNGYTF; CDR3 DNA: TGTGCCAGCAGCCAAGCGTCGACAGGGGGAGTCAATGGCTACACCTTC
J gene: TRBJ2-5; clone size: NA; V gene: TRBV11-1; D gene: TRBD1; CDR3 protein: CASSFRTGGAGETQYF; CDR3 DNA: TGTGCCAGCAGCTTCCGGACAGGGGGCGCGGGAGAGACCCAGTACTTC
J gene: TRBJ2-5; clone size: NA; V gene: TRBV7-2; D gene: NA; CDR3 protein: CASSLAGRGETQYF; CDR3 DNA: TGTGCCAGCAGCTTAGCAGGCAGGGGAGAGACCCAGTACTTC
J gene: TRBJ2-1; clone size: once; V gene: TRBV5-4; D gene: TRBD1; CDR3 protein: CASSLARGPRNEQFF; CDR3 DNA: TGTGCCAGCAGCTTGGCGAGGGGGCCGCGGAATGAGCAGTTCTTC
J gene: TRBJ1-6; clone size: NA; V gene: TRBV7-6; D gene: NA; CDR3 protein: CASSPQGGNSPLHF; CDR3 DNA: TGTGCCAGCAGCCCACAGGGTGGTAATTCACCCCTCCACTTT
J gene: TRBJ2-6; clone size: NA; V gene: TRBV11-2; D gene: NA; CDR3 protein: CASSRGSSGANVLTF; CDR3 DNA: TGTGCCAGCAGCAGGGGTTCCTCTGGGGCCAACGTCCTGACTTTC
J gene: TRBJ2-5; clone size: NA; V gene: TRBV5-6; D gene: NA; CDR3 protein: CASSLSRGETQYF; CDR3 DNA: TGTGCCAGCAGCTTGTCCCGGGGAGAGACCCAGTACTTC
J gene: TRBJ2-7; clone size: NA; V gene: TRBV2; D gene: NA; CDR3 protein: CASNNPVSAPYEQYF; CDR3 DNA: TGTGCCAGCAACAATCCCGTTTCTGCCCCCTACGAGCAGTACTTC
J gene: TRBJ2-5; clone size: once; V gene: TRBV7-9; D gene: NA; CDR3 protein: CASSRDQETQYF; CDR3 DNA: TGTGCCAGCAGCCGCGATCAAGAGACCCAGTACTTC